What follows is one TCR beta chain and its context. In germline, CDR1 is LNHDA, CDR2 SQIVND (reference sequence). This CDR3 has 17 residues. Trimming stripped 4 bases from V and 2 bases from J, with 18 bases between. This sample was included in a study of blood T cell repertoires in COVID-19. Study-wide background: COVID-19 samples from acute and convalescent phases originated in the United States, Italy and Spain.

Repertoires were generated with immunoSEQ multiplex PCR, while TCRdb's copy carries only in-frame clones and drops some. Counted here are a few hundred thousand clones, 75% to 90% occurring once; the ten biggest clones make up more than 8.5%. This clonotype originated in a woman in her 70s with COVID-19, enrolled during active disease. V and J are TRBV19 and TRBJ2-4; D is perhaps TRBD2 (5 bases). The specimen sequenced was peripheral blood. The CDR3 DNA is TGTGCCAGTAGTAAAGAAGGACCGGGGAAAACCAAAAACATTCAGTACTTC. Translating it yields CASSKEGPGKTKNIQYF.